The 10 T cell receptor beta chains given below trace back to one sample, sequenced in a study of T cells in localized non-small cell lung cancer. Produced via immunoSEQ multiplex PCR; TCRdb's table is partial and in-frame only. The sample carries tens of thousands of clones, roughly 80% recorded once. Sequences were derived from PBMCs, sampled before any cancer treatment. The origin of the receptors is a man between 40 and 69 years old with stage II lung adenocarcinoma.

This chain connects TRBV7-6 to TRBJ2-5; 7 bases fit TRBD1. The germline CDR1 and CDR2 sequences are SGHVS and FNYEAQ. The CDR3 has 13 amino acids. V gave up 5 bases and J gave up 1 base; unmatched junction bases: 1. Here the CDR3 reads CASSRQGQETQYF. The CDR3 DNA reads TGTGCCAGCAGCCGACAGGGCCAAGAGACCCAGTACTTC.

The table lists this clone with a count of one. The chain couples TRBV19 to TRBJ1-1; D call uncertain. V gave up 6 bases and J gave up 0 bases, with 8 bases separating them. Germline values: CDR1 LNHDA, CDR2 SQIVND (reference sequence). The CDR3 is 13 amino acids. CDR3 coding DNA: TGTGCCAGTAGCCTCTATATGAACACTGAAGCTTTCTTT. Its protein product is CASSLYMNTEAFF.

This clone came up a few times. The chain couples TRBV2 to TRBJ2-3; TRBD2 matches 10 bases. Germline loops: CDR1 SNHLY, CDR2 FYNNEI. V lost 6 bases and J lost 4; bases outside the gene matches: 4. The CDR3 sequence is 14 residues long. Here the CDR3 reads CASRGGLASDTQYF. CDR3 DNA: TGTGCCAGCAGGGGGGGACTAGCGTCAGATACGCAGTATTTT.

The V gene is TRBV5-1, the J gene TRBJ1-6; unclear D gene. With 0 bases removed from V and 6 bases from J, the gap between germline ends came to 10 bases. CDR3 length equals 15 residues. Germline V lookup: CDR1 SGHRS, CDR2 YFSETQ. Here the CDR3 DNA reads TGCGCCAGCAGCTTGGATCGTAGTGGTAATTCACCCCTCCACTTT. This gives the protein CASSLDRSGNSPLHF.

This clone is medium-sized (0.01 to 0.1%) by share. The chain combines TRBV5-5 with TRBJ1-2; D uncertain. The germline CDR1 and CDR2 sequences are SGHKS and YYEKEE (reference sequence). The CDR3 totals 16 residues. The V gene lost 0 bases and the J gene lost 0 bases, with 12 bases spanning the gap. CDR3: CASSLGPAEANYGYTF. In nucleotides, the CDR3 is TGTGCCAGCAGCTTGGGGCCGGCTGAAGCTAACTATGGCTACACCTTC.

This chain uses TRBV11-3 with TRBJ2-2; D ambiguous. The V gene lost 6 bases and the J gene lost 7 bases, with 9 bases spanning the gap. The CDR3 extends over 12 amino acids. Germline CDR1 is SGHNT and CDR2 is YENEEA. CDR3 sequence: CASRSLGGELFF. The CDR3 nucleotides read TGTGCCAGCAGGTCCCTGGGCGGGGAGCTGTTTTTT.

The gene calls are TRBV7-2 and TRBJ1-1, with D unresolved. V lost 1 base to trimming and J lost 1 base, with 7 bases between them. Germline CDR1 SGHTA, CDR2 FQGNSA. This CDR3 has 14 residues. The CDR3 here is CASSLVSKNTEAFF. DNA of the CDR3: TGTGCCAGCAGCTTAGTAAGTAAGAACACTGAAGCTTTCTTT.

This rearrangement joins TRBV29-1 to TRBJ2-5; tentative D call: TRBD2 (7 bases). The ends were cut back, 0 bases at V and 2 bases at J, with 13 bases in the middle. Germline lookup yields CDR1 SQVTM and CDR2 ANQGSEA. This CDR3 has 15 amino acids. The CDR3: CSVEDTGRGQETQYF. In nucleotides, the CDR3 is TGCAGCGTTGAAGATACAGGGAGGGGACAAGAGACCCAGTACTTC.

This sequence joins TRBV10-3 and TRBJ1-4, with D perhaps TRBD1 (5 bases). Between the trimmed V and J ends, which lost 0 bases and 8 bases, there was a span of 10 bases. The germline V gene encodes CDR1 ENHRY and CDR2 SYGVKD. The CDR3 covers 14 residues. DNA of the CDR3: TGTGCCATCAGTGAGTCGACCCGGGGGGAAAAACTGTTTTTT. The encoded protein is CAISESTRGEKLFF.

The chain is built from TRBV9 and TRBJ2-3, with TRBD2 as a possible D gene (6 bases). The CDR3 contains 17 residues. Trimming pared 0 bases from V and 1 base from J, leaving 15 bases between. Germline-derived CDR1 and CDR2 are SGDLS and YYNGEE. The CDR3 protein is CASSVVPSGGRTDTQYF. The CDR3 DNA is TGTGCCAGCAGCGTAGTTCCCTCCGGGGGACGCACAGATACGCAGTATTTT.